The 5 T cell receptor beta chains given below trace back to one sample, sequenced in a study of CD8 T cells in Susac syndrome. It was with random hexamers that about 0.45 to 1 ug RNA was reverse transcribed. TCRdb reanalysed the immunoSEQ multiplex PCR reads using MiXCR and keeps one entry per CDR3 protein. The table records roughly 300,000 distinct CDR3 sequences, roughly 84% of them present only once. The sample comprised CD8+ T cells from PBMCs. These receptor sequences come from a human donor with multiple sclerosis.

V usage is TRBV7-2 and J usage is TRBJ1-4, with a weak D call TRBD1 (5 bases). CDR3 size: 15 residues. V was pared by 8 bases and J by 5 bases, with 18 bases between. Germline-derived CDR1 and CDR2 are SGHTA and FQGNSA. DNA of the CDR3: TGTGCCAGCTCCCTGGGCAGGGCCCCCAATGAAAAACTGTTTTTT. Its protein is CASSLGRAPNEKLFF.

This clonotype was found a few times. The chain joins TRBV20-1 to TRBJ2-7; D possibly corresponds to TRBD2 (5 bases). Per germline, CDR1 DFQATT and CDR2 SNEGSKA (reference sequence). This CDR3 has 16 residues. The germline V and J ends were trimmed by 1 base and 6 bases, with 22 bases remaining between them. CDR3 sequence reads: CSARVSPGSVRGEQYF. The CDR3 DNA reads as TGCAGTGCTAGAGTATCCCCGGGGAGTGTTCGGGGCGAGCAGTACTTC.

The V gene is TRBV3-1, the J gene TRBJ2-1, with 11 positions matching TRBD2. Germline values: CDR1 LGHDT, CDR2 YNNKEL (reference sequence). There are 15 residues in the CDR3. J gave up 9 bases and V 5 bases, and 9 bases lay outside the gene matches. The CDR3 sequence: CASSINSGRASEQFF. The CDR3 nucleotides are TGTGCCAGCAGCATAAATAGCGGGAGGGCCTCTGAGCAGTTCTTC.

The V gene is TRBV27, the J gene TRBJ1-5; 8 nucleotides match TRBD1. Trimming took 3 bases from V and 6 from J; bases not matched to a gene: 7. CDR1 and CDR2 (germline): MNHEY, SMNVEV (reference sequence). The CDR3 runs 15 residues. The DNA of the CDR3 is TGTGCCAGCAGTTTTGGACAGGGCTTCCGTCAGCCCCAGCATTTT. Protein: CASSFGQGFRQPQHF.

This chain connects TRBV14 to TRBJ2-1; D gene uncertain. Germline V gene lookup returns CDR1 SGHDN and CDR2 FVKESK. Trimming shortened V by 8 bases and J by 3 bases, and 26 bases separated the two germline ends. The CDR3 is made up of 18 amino acids. The DNA for the CDR3 is TGTGCCAGCGTCCAAGGAAGTCGTAGGACCCGCCTCTACAATGAGCAGTTCTTC. Protein: CASVQGSRRTRLYNEQFF.